This T cell receptor (beta chain) stems from a study of T cells in Graves' hyperthyroidism and ophthalmopathy. The table lists this clonotype with many counts. This CDR3 is 17 amino acids long. Trimming pared 5 bases from V and 1 base from J, leaving 18 bases between. Germline V gene lookup returns CDR1 MGHDK and CDR2 SYGVNS. RNA transcripts served as the template for amplifying TCR beta CDR3 regions. A set of HTBI primers served as the primers for a first-round RT-PCR of the TCR CDR3. TCRdb reanalysed the multiplex PCR reads using MiXCR and keeps one entry per CDR3 protein. The data contain approximately 46,000 distinct CDR3 sequences, around 48% of them singletons.

The chain has TRBV25-1 and TRBJ1-5, with D uncertain. The receptor's source is a woman aged 50 to 60 with Graves' hyperthyroidism. Sequencing used peripheral blood or thyroid tissue (not recorded which). The CDR3 reads CASSRPRSSGSNQPQHF. For the CDR3, the DNA is TGTGCCAGCAGTAGACCCCGATCGAGCGGAAGCAATCAGCCCCAGCATTTT. Supplemented by reference TRBV25-1 and TRBJ1-5, the full variable domain reads EADIYQTPRYLVIGTGKKITLECSQTMGHDKMYWYQQDPGMELHLIHYSYGVNSTEKGDLSSESTVSRIRTEHFPLTLESARPSHTSQYLCASSRPRSSGSNQPQHFGDGTRLSIL.